The source of this TCR beta chain is a study of OX40 agonist ivuxolimab in advanced cancers. The CDR3 spans 13 residues. CDR1 MGHRA and CDR2 YSYEKL come from the germline V gene. Trimming removed 1 base at V and 6 bases at J, with 9 bases between. In regard to this clone: The antigen is not known.

The repertoire was sequenced with immunoSEQ multiplex PCR; TCRdb's copy has only in-frame clones and lacks some. This sample carries over 25,000 clones, around 85% of them seen once, and the ten largest clones take about a fifth. The study's findings and limits: There was clonal expansion of CD4+ and CD8+ blood T cells by week 6 at 0.1 to 3.0 mg/kg.

This specimen was CD4+ or CD8+ T cells sorted from blood, taken in a trial of the OX40 agonist ivuxolimab. The chain joins TRBV4-1 to TRBJ1-1, with D hard to call. The source of this sequence is an adult with an advanced solid tumor such as melanoma, head and neck, liver or kidney cancer. The CDR3 nucleotides read TGCGCCAGCAGCCAAGGGTACAGCCCTGAAGCTTTCTTT. This encodes CASSQGYSPEAFF.